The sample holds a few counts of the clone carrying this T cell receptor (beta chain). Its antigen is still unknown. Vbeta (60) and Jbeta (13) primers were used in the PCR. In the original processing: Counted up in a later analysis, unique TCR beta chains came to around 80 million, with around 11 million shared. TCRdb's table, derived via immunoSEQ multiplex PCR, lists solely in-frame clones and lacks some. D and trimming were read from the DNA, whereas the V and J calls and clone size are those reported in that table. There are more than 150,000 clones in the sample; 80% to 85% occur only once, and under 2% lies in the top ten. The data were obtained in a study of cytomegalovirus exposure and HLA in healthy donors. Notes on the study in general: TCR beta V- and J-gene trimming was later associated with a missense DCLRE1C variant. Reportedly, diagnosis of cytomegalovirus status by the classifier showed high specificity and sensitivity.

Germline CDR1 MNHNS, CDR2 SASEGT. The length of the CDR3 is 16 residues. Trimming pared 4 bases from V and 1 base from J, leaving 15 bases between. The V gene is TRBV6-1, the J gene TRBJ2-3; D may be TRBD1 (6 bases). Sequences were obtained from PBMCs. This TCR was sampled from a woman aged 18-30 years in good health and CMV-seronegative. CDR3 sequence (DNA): TGTGCCAGCAGTGTAACCGAACAGGGAGGCACAGATACGCAGTATTTT. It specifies CASSVTEQGGTDTQYF.